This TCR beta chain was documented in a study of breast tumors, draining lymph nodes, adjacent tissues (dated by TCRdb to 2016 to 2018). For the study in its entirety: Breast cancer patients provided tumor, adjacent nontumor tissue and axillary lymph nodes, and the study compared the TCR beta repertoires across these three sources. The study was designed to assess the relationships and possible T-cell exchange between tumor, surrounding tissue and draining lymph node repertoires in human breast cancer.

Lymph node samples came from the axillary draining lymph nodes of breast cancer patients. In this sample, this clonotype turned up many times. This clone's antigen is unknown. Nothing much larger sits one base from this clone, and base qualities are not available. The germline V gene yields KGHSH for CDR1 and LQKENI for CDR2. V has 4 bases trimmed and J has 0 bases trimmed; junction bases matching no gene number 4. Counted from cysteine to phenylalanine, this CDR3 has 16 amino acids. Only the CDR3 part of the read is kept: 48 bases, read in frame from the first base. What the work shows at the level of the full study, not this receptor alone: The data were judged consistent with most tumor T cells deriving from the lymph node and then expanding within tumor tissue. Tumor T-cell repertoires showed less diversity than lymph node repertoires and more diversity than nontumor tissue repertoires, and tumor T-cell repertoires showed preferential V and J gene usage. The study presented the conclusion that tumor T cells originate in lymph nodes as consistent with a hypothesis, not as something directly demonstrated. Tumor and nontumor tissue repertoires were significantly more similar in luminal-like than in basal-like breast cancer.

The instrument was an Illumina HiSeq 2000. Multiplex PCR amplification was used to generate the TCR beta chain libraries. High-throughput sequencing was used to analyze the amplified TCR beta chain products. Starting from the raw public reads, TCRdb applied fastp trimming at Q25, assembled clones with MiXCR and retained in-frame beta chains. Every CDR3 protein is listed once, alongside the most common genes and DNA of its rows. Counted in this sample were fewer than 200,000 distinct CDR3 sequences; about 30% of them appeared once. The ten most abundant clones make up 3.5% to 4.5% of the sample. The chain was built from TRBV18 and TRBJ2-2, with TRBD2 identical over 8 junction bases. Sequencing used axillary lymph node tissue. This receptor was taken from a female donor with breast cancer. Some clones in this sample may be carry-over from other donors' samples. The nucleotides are TGTGCCAGCTCACGGTATAGCGGGGCGAACACCGGGGAGCTGTTTTTT. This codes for CASSRYSGANTGELFF. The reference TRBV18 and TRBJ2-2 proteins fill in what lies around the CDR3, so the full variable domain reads NAGVMQNPRHLVRRRGQEARLRCSPMKGHSHVYWYRQLPEEGLKFMVYLQKENIIDESGMPKERFSAEFPKEGPSILRIQQVVRGDSAAYFCASSRYSGANTGELFFGEGSRLTVL.